The next 19 T cell receptor beta chains were all read from a single sample in a study of identical twins. TCRdb reanalysed the 5' RACE reads using MiXCR and keeps one entry per CDR3 protein. The data contain a few hundred thousand distinct CDR3 sequences, about 12% of them singletons. The same specimen was also included in a second study, on yellow fever vaccine responses in identical twins.

The sequenced sample consisted of CD8+ T cells sorted from blood. The receptors were sampled from a woman between 18 and 29 years old in good health.

The chain employs TRBV27 and TRBJ2-3, with D perhaps TRBD1 or TRBD2 (6 bases each). CDR3 length: 14 residues. Trimming pared 2 bases from V and 5 bases from J, leaving 11 bases between. Germline values: CDR1 MNHEY, CDR2 SMNVEV (reference sequence). CDR3 coding DNA: TGTGCCAGCAGTTTACGGGGGCAGGGAGATACGCAGTATTTT. Translated: CASSLRGQGDTQYF.

The chain carries TRBV11-2 and TRBJ2-1; 8 nucleotides match TRBD1. After removal of 3 bases from V and 2 bases from J, the junction contained 6 bases not matched to a gene. There are 16 residues in the CDR3. CDR1 and CDR2 from the germline V gene are SGHAT and FQNNGV. CDR3 DNA: TGTGCCAGCAGCTTGATCCGGGACAGGACCTACAATGAGCAGTTCTTC. It encodes CASSLIRDRTYNEQFF.

This clonotype was recorded a few times. This chain uses TRBV3-1 with TRBJ2-3; 12 bases match TRBD2. CDR1 is LGHDT, CDR2 YNNKEL, per germline (reference sequence). V lost 4 bases and J lost 5; bases outside the gene matches: 7. The CDR3 loop spans 16 amino acids. The CDR3 nucleotides read TGTGCCAGCAGCCTAAGGAGACTAGCGGGAGAAGATACGCAGTATTTT. Translated, it gives CASSLRRLAGEDTQYF.

This clonotype occurred a few times. The rearrangement links TRBV2 to TRBJ2-7; a weak D match, TRBD1 (6 bases). There are 15 residues in the CDR3. In germline, CDR1 is SNHLY, CDR2 FYNNEI. Trimming took off 6 bases at V and 4 bases at J, with 19 bases between the two ends. The CDR3 sequence: CASSHRDIGPYEQYF. In nucleotides, the CDR3 is TGTGCCAGCAGCCACCGGGACATCGGCCCGTACGAGCAGTACTTC.

The V gene is TRBV7-6, the J gene TRBJ2-3; TRBD2 matches at 12 bases. V lost 1 base and J lost 3; bases outside the gene matches: 5. Germline assignment: CDR1 SGHVS and CDR2 FNYEAQ. The CDR3 spans 17 residues. CDR3 loop: CASSLVTSGGLTDTQYF. CDR3 DNA: TGTGCCAGCAGCTTAGTGACTAGCGGGGGTTTAACAGATACGCAGTATTTT. The full variable domain, completed using reference TRBV7-6 and TRBJ2-3, is GAGVSQSPRYKVTKRGQDVALRCDPISGHVSLYWYRQALGQGPEFLTYFNYEAQQDKSGLPNDRFSAERPEGSISTLTIQRTEQRDSAMYRCASSLVTSGGLTDTQYFGPGTRLTVL.

The genes are TRBV5-1 and TRBJ2-7; D gene ambiguous. Germline V gene sequence: CDR1 SGHRS, CDR2 YFSETQ. The CDR3 extends over 13 amino acids. The V and J ends lost 3 bases and 2 bases respectively, with 9 bases between them. For the CDR3, the DNA is TGCGCCAGCAGCTACCGAGAACCCTACGAGCAGTACTTC. It is translated as CASSYREPYEQYF.

This clonotype has a handful of counts. The chain has TRBV6-4 and TRBJ2-1; D is unclear. The V gene lost 0 bases and the J gene lost 4 bases, with 13 bases spanning the gap. This CDR3 contains 16 residues. CDR1 is MRHNA and CDR2 is SNTAGT in the germline V gene. CDR3 DNA: TGTGCCAGCAGTGACTCAGCGACAAAATCTTACAATGAGCAGTTCTTC. Residues: CASSDSATKSYNEQFF.

The chain joins TRBV9 to TRBJ2-7; no clear D. CDR1 is SGDLS and CDR2 is YYNGEE in the germline V gene. The CDR3 is 11 amino acids. The V end lost 7 bases, the J end lost 5 bases, and 10 bases lay between the germline ends. Here the CDR3 reads CASGERDEQYF. CDR3 in DNA: TGTGCCAGCGGAGAGCGCGACGAGCAGTACTTC.

This clonotype was picked up a small number of times. The chain uses TRBV7-6 and TRBJ2-3, with a tentative D call TRBD2 (5 bases). The germline V gene has CDR1 SGHVS and CDR2 FNYEAQ. There are 15 residues in the CDR3. The V end was cut by 4 bases, the J end by 2 bases, with 13 bases between. CDR3 sequence (DNA): TGTGCCAGCAGCTCCTCTACTAGTCTCACAGATACGCAGTATTTT. It codes for CASSSSTSLTDTQYF.

The genes are TRBV6-1 and TRBJ2-1; D gene unclear. The V end lost 3 bases, the J end lost 4 bases, and 7 bases lay between the germline ends. The germline V gene has CDR1 MNHNS and CDR2 SASEGT. This CDR3 is 13 amino acids long. As DNA, the CDR3 is TGTGCCAGCAGTGAGAAGGAATACAATGAGCAGTTCTTC. It codes for CASSEKEYNEQFF.

This clonotype showed up just a few times. This chain links TRBV20-1 with TRBJ2-3; 11 nucleotides align to TRBD2. The CDR3 sequence is 16 residues long. The ends lost 3 bases at V and 6 bases at J; junction bases unmatched: 11. From germline, CDR1 is DFQATT and CDR2 SNEGSKA (reference sequence). The CDR3, as DNA: TGCAGTGCTAGGCCATTTGGAACTAGCGGGGGTGATACGCAGTATTTT. This gives the protein CSARPFGTSGGDTQYF.

This clonotype turned up a few times. The rearrangement joins TRBV4-1 to TRBJ1-1; D unclear. Germline V gene lookup returns CDR1 MGHRA and CDR2 YSYEKL. The CDR3 is 13 amino acids. Trimming left V 4 bases short and J 0 bases short, with 6 bases between. CDR3 nucleotide sequence: TGCGCCAGCAGCCGTCCCATGAACACTGAAGCTTTCTTT. Protein: CASSRPMNTEAFF.

This clonotype was recorded a few times. The chain carries TRBV20-1 and TRBJ2-1; unclear D gene. From germline, CDR1 is DFQATT and CDR2 SNEGSKA (reference sequence). The germline V and J ends were trimmed by 2 bases and 4 bases, with 6 bases remaining between them. The CDR3 is 12 amino acids. The DNA of the CDR3 is TGCAGTGCTAGACAGGATTACAATGAGCAGTTCTTC. Translation: CSARQDYNEQFF.

The chain joins TRBV27 to TRBJ2-3, with 10 nucleotides matching TRBD2. The CDR3 length is 16 residues. Germline V CDR1 and CDR2: MNHEY, SMNVEV (reference sequence). J was trimmed by 3 bases and V by 3 bases; bases with no gene match: 6. CDR3 sequence: CASSLSSGSRTDTQYF. The CDR3 DNA follows: TGTGCCAGCAGTTTGTCTAGCGGGAGTAGAACAGATACGCAGTATTTT.

V and J are TRBV28 and TRBJ2-1; D is perhaps TRBD2 (5 bases). Trimming took 1 base from V and 7 from J, leaving 11 bases between them. The CDR3 is made up of 14 amino acids. Germline loops: CDR1 MDHEN, CDR2 SYDVKM. The CDR3 DNA reads TGTGCCAGCAGTTTATCCGGGGTTTGGAATGAGCAGTTCTTC. Its protein is CASSLSGVWNEQFF.

This clonotype has more than one count but fewer than ten. J is TRBJ2-3 and V is TRBV12-3 or TRBV12-4, with D perhaps matching TRBD2 (5 bases). The V end lost 5 bases, the J end lost 3 bases, and 15 bases lay between the germline ends. The CDR3 covers 15 residues. DNA for the CDR3: TGTGCCAGCAGTCTCGGGGTTGATGGGACAGATACGCAGTATTTT. Translated, it gives CASSLGVDGTDTQYF.

In this sample, this clonotype turned up many times. V usage is TRBV4-1 and J usage is TRBJ1-6; D gene uncertain. The V gene lost 0 bases and the J gene lost 3 bases, with 12 bases spanning the gap. Germline V gene lookup returns CDR1 MGHRA and CDR2 YSYEKL. The CDR3 spans 17 residues. For the CDR3, the DNA is TGCGCCAGCAGCCAAGATAGGGCATCCATCTATAATTCACCCCTCCACTTT. This encodes CASSQDRASIYNSPLHF.

This clonotype was counted ten times or more. The chain has TRBV27 and TRBJ1-1; TRBD1 is a possible D gene (5 bases). CDR3 length: 13 amino acids. V dropped 4 bases and J dropped 0 bases, with 6 bases sitting between them. From germline, CDR1 is MNHEY and CDR2 SMNVEV (reference sequence). CDR3 in DNA: TGTGCCAGCAGTTCGACAGTGAACACTGAAGCTTTCTTT. Translation: CASSSTVNTEAFF.

The rearrangement joins TRBV6-5 to TRBJ2-1; D ambiguous. CDR3 size: 12 residues. Germline V gene data show CDR1 as MNHEY and CDR2 as SVGAGI. The V end was cut by 3 bases, the J end by 6 bases, with 6 bases between. CDR3 coding DNA: TGTGCCAGCAGTTATGGGTCCAATGAGCAGTTCTTC. Its protein product is CASSYGSNEQFF.